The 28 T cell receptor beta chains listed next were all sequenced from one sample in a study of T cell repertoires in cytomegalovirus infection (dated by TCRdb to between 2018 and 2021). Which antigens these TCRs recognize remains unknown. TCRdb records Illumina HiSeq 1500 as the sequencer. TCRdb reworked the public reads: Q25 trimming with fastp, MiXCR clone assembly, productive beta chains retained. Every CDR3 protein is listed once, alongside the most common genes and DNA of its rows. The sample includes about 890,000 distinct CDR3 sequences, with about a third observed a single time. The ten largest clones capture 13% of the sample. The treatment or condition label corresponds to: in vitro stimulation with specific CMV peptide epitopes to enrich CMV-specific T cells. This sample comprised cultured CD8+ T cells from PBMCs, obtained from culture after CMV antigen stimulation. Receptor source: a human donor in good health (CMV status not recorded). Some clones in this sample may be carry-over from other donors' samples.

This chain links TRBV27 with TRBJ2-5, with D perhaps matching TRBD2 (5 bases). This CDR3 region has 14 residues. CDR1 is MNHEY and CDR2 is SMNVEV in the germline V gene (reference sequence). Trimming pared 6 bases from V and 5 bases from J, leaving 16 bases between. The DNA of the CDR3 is TGTGCCAGCAGAATGGGCCTAGCATGGGAGACCCAGTACTTC. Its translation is CASRMGLAWETQYF.

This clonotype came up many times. For the CDR3, the DNA is TGTGCCAGCACTGAAGTGGAGGGCGGAAAACTGTTTTTT. Its translation: CASTEVEGGKLFF. The V and J genes are TRBV7-9 and TRBJ1-4; D unresolved. CDR1 and CDR2 (germline): SEHNR, FQNEAQ (reference sequence). The V end lost 7 bases, the J end lost 10 bases, and 16 bases lay between the germline ends. The CDR3 is 13 amino acids.

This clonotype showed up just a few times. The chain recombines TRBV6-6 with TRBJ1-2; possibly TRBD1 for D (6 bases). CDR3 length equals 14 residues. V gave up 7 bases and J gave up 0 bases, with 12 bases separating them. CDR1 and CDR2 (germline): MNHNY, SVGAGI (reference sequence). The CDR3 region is CASTVGQTNYGYTF. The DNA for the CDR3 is TGTGCCAGCACCGTTGGACAGACTAACTATGGCTACACCTTC.

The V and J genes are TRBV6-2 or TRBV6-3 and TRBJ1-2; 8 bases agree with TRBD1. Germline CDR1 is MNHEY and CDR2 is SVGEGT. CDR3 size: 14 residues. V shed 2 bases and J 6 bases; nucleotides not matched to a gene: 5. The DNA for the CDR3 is TGTGCCAGCAGTTACCCCCGGACAGGGCATGGCTACACCTTC. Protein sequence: CASSYPRTGHGYTF.

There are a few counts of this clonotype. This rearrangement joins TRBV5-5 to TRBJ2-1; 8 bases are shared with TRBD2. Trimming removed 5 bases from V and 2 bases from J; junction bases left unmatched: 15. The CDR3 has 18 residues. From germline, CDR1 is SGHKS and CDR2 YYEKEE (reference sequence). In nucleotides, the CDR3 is TGTGCCAGCAGTAACACGTTGGACCGGGGGGGACCCTACAATGAGCAGTTCTTC. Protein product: CASSNTLDRGGPYNEQFF.

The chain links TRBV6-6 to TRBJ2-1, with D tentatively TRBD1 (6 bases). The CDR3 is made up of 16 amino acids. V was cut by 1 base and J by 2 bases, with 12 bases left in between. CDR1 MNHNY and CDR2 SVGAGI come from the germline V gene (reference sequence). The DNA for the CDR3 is TGTGCCAGCAGTTACTTCAGGGGCTCCACCTACAATGAGCAGTTCTTC. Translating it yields CASSYFRGSTYNEQFF.

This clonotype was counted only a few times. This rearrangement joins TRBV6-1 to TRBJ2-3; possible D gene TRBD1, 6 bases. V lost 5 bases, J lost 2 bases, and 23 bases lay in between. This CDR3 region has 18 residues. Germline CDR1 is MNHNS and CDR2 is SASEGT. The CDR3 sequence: CASSFPGATGSVTDTQYF. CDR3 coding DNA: TGTGCCAGCAGTTTCCCTGGGGCCACAGGGTCAGTCACAGATACGCAGTATTTT.

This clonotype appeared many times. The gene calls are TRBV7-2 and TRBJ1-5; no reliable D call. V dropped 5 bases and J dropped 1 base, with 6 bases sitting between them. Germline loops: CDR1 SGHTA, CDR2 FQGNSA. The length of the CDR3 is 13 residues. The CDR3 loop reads CASSGSSNQPQHF. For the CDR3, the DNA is TGTGCCAGCAGCGGGTCAAGCAATCAGCCCCAGCATTTT. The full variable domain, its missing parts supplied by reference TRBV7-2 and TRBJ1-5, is GAGVSQSPSNKVTEKGKDVELRCDPISGHTALYWYRQSLGQGLEFLIYFQGNSAPDKSGLPSDRFSAERTGGSVSTLTIQRTQQEDSAVYLCASSGSSNQPQHFGDGTRLSIL.

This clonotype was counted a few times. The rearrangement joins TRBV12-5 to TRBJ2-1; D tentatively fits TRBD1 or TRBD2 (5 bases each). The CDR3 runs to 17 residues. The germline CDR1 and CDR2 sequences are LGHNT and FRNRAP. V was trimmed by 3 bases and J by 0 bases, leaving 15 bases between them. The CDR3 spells CASGFLERGISYNEQFF. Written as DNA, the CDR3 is TGTGCTAGTGGTTTCCTCGAACGGGGCATCTCCTACAATGAGCAGTTCTTC.

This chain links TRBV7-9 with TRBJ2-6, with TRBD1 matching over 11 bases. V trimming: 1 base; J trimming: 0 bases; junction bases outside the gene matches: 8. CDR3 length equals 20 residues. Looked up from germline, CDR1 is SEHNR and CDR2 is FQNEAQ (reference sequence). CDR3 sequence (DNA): TGTGCCAGCAGCTTAGTTTCTCGGGACAGGGGGAGCTCTGGGGCCAACGTCCTGACTTTC. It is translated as CASSLVSRDRGSSGANVLTF.

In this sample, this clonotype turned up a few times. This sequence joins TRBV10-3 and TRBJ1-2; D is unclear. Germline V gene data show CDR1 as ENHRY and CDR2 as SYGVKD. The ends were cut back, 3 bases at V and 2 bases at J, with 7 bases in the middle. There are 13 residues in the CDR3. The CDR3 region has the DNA TGTGCCATCAGTGAAAGGGAAAACTATGGCTACACCTTC. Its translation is CAISERENYGYTF.

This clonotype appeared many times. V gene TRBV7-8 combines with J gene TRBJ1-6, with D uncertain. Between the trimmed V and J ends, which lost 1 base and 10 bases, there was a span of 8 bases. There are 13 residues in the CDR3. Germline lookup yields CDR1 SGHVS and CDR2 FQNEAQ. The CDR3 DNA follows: TGTGCCAGCAGCTTAGGTCTTCCCTCACCCCTCCACTTT. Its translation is CASSLGLPSPLHF. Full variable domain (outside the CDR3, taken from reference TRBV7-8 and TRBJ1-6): GAGVSQSPRYKVAKRGQDVALRCDPISGHVSLFWYQQALGQGPEFLTYFQNEAQLDKSGLPSDRFFAERPEGSVSTLKIQRTQQEDSAVYLCASSLGLPSPLHFGNGTRLTVT.

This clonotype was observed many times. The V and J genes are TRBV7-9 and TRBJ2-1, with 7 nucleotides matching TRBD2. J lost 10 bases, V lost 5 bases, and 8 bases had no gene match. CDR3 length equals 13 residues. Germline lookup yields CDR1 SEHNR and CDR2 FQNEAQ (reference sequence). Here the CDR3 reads CASSPPGGREQFF. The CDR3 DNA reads TGTGCCAGCAGCCCACCGGGGGGTCGGGAGCAGTTCTTC.

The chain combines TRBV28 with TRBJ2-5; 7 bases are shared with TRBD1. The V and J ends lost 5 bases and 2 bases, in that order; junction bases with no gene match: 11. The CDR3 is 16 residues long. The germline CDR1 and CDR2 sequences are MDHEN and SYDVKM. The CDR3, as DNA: TGTGCCAGCAGTCCGAACCACAGGGGTCCTCAAGAGACCCAGTACTTC. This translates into CASSPNHRGPQETQYF.

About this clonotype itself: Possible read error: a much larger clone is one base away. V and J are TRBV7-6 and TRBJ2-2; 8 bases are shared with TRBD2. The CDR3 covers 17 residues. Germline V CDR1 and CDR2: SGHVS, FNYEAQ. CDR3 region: CASSLAGTSDFTGELYF. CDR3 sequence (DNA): TGTGCCAGCAGCTTAGCGGGGACTAGTGATTTCACCGGGGAGCTGTATTTT.

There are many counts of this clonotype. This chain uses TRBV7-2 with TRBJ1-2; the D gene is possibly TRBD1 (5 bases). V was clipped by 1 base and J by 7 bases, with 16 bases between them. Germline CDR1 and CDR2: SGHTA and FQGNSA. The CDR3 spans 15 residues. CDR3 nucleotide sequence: TGTGCCAGCAGCTTAGAGAGGGGCGGGTTTGCTGGCTACACCTTC. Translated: CASSLERGGFAGYTF. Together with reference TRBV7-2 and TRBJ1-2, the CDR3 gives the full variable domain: GAGVSQSPSNKVTEKGKDVELRCDPISGHTALYWYRQSLGQGLEFLIYFQGNSAPDKSGLPSDRFSAERTGGSVSTLTIQRTQQEDSAVYLCASSLERGGFAGYTFGSGTRLTVV.

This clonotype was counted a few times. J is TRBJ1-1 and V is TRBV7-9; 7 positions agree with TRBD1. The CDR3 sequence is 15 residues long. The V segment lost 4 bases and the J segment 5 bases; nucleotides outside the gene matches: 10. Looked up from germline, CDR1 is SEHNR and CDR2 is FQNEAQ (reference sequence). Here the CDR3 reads CASSYLTGSRTEAFF. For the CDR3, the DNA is TGTGCCAGCAGCTACCTGACAGGGAGTCGGACTGAAGCTTTCTTT.

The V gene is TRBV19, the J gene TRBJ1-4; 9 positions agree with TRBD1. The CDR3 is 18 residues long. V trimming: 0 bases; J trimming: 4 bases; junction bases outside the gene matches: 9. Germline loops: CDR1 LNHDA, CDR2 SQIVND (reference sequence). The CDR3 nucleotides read TGTGCCAGTAGTATAGATAAAGAGGGACAGGGAATTAATGAAAAACTGTTTTTT. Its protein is CASSIDKEGQGINEKLFF.

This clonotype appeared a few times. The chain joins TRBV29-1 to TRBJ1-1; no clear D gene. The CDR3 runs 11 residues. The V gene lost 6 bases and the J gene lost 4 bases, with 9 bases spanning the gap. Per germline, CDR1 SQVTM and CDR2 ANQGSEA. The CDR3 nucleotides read TGCAGCGTCCCGGGGTTCACTGAAGCTTTCTTT. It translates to CSVPGFTEAFF.

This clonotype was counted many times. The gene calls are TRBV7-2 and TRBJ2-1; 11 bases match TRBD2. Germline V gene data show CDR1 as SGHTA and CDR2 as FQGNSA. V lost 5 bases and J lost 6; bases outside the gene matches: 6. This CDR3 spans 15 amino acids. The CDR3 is CASSLRTSGRNEQFF. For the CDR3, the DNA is TGTGCCAGCAGCCTAAGGACTAGCGGGCGCAATGAGCAGTTCTTC.

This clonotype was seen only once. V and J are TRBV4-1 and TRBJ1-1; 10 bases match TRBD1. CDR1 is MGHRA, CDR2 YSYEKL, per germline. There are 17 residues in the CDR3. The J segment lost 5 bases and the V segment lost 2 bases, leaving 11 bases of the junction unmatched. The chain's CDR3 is CASSQSGTGVRRTEAFF. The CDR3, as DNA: TGCGCCAGCAGCCAATCCGGGACAGGGGTAAGGAGAACTGAAGCTTTCTTT.

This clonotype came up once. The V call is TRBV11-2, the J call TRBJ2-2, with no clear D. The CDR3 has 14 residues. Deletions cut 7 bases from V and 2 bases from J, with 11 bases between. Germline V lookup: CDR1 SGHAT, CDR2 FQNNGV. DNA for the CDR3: TGTGCCAGCACCGACCGATACAACACCGGGGAGCTGTTTTTT. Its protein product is CASTDRYNTGELFF.

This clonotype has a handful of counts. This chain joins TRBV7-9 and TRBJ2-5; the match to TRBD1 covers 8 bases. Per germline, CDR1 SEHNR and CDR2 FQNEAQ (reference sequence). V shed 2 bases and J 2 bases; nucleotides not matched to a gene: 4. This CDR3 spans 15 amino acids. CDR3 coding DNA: TGTGCCAGCAGCTTACCAAGGGACAGGCAAGAGACCCAGTACTTC. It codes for CASSLPRDRQETQYF.

CDR3 bases: TGTGCCAGCAGCTCGGGACTAGAGAAAAACATTCAGTACTTC. Encoded protein: CASSSGLEKNIQYF. The chain couples TRBV7-9 to TRBJ2-4, with TRBD2 matching over 8 bases. The CDR3 extends over 14 amino acids. After removal of 4 bases from V and 4 bases from J, the junction contained 3 bases not matched to a gene. Germline lookup yields CDR1 SEHNR and CDR2 FQNEAQ (reference sequence).

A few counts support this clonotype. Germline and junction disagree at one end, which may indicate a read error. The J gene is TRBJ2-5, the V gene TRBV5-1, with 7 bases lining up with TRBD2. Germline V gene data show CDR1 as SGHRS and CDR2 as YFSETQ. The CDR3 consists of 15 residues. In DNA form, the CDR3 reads TGTGCCAGCAGCTTGGAGCCCACAGCGGGGGAGACCCAGTACTTC. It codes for CASSLEPTAGETQYF.

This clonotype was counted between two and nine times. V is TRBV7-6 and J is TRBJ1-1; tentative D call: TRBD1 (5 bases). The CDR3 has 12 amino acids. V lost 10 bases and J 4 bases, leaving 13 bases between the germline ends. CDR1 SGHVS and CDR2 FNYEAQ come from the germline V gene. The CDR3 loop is CATIGDVTEAFF. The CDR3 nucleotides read TGTGCCACCATTGGGGACGTCACTGAAGCTTTCTTT.

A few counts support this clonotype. For the CDR3, the DNA is TGCAGTGCTCCTAGGACTAGCGGGGGGGACTACGAGCAGTACTTC. It is translated as CSAPRTSGGDYEQYF. V is TRBV20-1 and J is TRBJ2-7, with 15 bases fitting TRBD2. Germline lookup yields CDR1 DFQATT and CDR2 SNEGSKA (reference sequence). J was trimmed by 3 bases and V by 5 bases; bases with no gene match: 5. The CDR3 loop spans 15 amino acids.

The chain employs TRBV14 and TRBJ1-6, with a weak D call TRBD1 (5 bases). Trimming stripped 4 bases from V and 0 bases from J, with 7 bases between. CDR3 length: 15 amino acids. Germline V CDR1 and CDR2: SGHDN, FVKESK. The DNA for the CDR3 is TGTGCCAGCAGCCGGGGGAGCTCCTATAATTCACCCCTCCACTTT. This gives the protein CASSRGSSYNSPLHF.